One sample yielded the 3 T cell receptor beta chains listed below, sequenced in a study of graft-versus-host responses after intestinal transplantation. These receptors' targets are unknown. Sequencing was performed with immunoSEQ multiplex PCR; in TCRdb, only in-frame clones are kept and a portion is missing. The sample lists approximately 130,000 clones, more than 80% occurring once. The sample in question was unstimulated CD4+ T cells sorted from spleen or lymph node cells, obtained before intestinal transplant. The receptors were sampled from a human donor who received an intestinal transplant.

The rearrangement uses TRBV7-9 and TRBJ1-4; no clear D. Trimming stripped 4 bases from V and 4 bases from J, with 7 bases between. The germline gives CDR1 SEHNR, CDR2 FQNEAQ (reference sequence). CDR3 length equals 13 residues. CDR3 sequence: CASSSPGNEKLFF. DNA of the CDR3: TGTGCCAGCAGCTCCCCGGGTAATGAAAAACTGTTTTTT.

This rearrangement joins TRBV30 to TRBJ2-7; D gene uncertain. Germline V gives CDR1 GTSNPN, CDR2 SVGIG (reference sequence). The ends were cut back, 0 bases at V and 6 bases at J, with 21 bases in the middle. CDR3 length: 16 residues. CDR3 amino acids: CAWSVFRGSWLAEQYF. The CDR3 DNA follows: TGTGCCTGGAGTGTATTTCGTGGGTCTTGGTTGGCCGAGCAGTACTTC.

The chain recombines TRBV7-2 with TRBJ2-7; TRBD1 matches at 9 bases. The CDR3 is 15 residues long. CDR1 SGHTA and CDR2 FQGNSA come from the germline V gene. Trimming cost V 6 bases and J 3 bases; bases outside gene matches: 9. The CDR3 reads CASSWTGVISYEQYF. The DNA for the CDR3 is TGTGCCAGCAGTTGGACAGGGGTTATTAGCTACGAGCAGTACTTC.